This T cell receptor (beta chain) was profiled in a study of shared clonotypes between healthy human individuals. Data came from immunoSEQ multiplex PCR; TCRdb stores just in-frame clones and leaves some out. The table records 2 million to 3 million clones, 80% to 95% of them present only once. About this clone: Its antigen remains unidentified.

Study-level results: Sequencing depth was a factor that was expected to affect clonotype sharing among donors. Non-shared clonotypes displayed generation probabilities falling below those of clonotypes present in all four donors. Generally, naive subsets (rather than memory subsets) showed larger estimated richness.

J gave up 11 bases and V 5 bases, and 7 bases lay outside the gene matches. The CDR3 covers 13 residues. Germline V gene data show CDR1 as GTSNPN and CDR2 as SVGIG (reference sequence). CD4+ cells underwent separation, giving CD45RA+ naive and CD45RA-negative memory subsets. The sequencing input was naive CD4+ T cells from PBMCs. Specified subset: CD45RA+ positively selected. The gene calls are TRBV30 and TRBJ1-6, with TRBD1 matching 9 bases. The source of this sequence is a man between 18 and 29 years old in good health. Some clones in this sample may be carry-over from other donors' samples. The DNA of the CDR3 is TGTGCCTGGTCGGGACAGGGTCTTACACCCCTCCACTTT. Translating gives CAWSGQGLTPLHF.